The source of this TCR beta chain is a study of CD8 T cells in ankylosing spondylitis (dated by TCRdb to about 2017). Regarding the study in general: To find TCR variants linked to disease, the study profiled T cell receptor beta repertoires in ankylosing spondylitis patients and healthy donors. The full study cohort was made up of 25 ankylosing spondylitis patients and 108 healthy donors. Peripheral blood was sampled, and synovial fluid was additionally collected from ankylosing spondylitis patients. Study-wide conclusions, independent of this receptor: The disease-linked clones showed a CD8+ phenotype and occurred at relatively low frequencies in peripheral blood. Some motif variants had previously been reported in the synovial fluid and blood of reactive arthritis patients, which suggests shared mechanisms of disease initiation. Significant enrichment of the disease-linked clones was reported in matched synovial fluid samples from ankylosing spondylitis patients. A TCR beta motif of eight highly homologous amino acid variants appeared characteristic of blood from ankylosing spondylitis patients.

The sequencer was an Illumina HiSeq 2500. Quantitative 5'-RACE with molecular barcodes was the method used to prepare the TCR beta libraries. The study's own analysis went as follows. To identify disease-linked TCR variants, a new computational method was used, one built on a probabilistic model of VDJ rearrangement. TCRdb reworked the public reads: Q25 trimming with fastp, MiXCR clone assembly, productive beta chains retained. Each entry is one CDR3 protein sequence, shown with its most common DNA and genes. For this entry, the V and J calls and clone size follow TCRdb and not the study's own pipeline. The sample table lists 200,000 to 250,000 distinct CDR3 sequences, roughly 24% of them with a count of one. Around 6.3% of the sample goes to the ten largest clones. V sheds 5 bases and J sheds 0 bases, leaving 14 bases between their ends. CDR3 length: 16 amino acids, cysteine to phenylalanine. CDR3 DNA only is kept here, 48 bases in frame from base 1.

At least ten counts were recorded for this clonotype. The target of this receptor is not known. Base qualities are not recorded, but no much larger clone differs from it by a single base. Here the chain combines TRBV12-3 or TRBV12-4 and TRBJ2-1, with TRBD2 as a weak D call on 5 bases. Material for sequencing was blood, either unsorted or a sorted T cell fraction (not recorded which). The TCR was taken from a male donor with ankylosing spondylitis or in good health (not recorded which). The CDR3 region reads CASSLGLPGSYNEQFF. The DNA sequence is TGTGCCAGCAGTCTCGGACTGCCTGGCTCCTACAATGAGCAGTTCTTC.